This T cell receptor beta chain was identified in a study of CXCR3-negative and CXCR3-positive naive CD8 T cells. Study-wide results and caveats: Both naive subsets showed comparably high diversity, and memory CD8+ cells showed much lower diversity.

UMI-labeled 5' RACE yielded the TRB cDNA libraries. TCRdb reprocessed the 5' RACE reads; each CDR3 protein has one entry and no DNA is given. Seen in this sample are around 57,000 distinct CDR3 sequences; the ten most common clones hold about 20%. About this clonotype itself: Its antigen is not known.

The specimen sequenced was memory CD8+ T cells from blood. The origin of this receptor is a human donor in good health. Some clones in this sample may be carry-over from other donors' samples.

Here the CDR3 reads CASSRSGDSIF. V is TRBV2 and J is TRBJ2-7; TCRdb returns TRBD2, unconfirmable since there is no DNA. The CDR3 totals 11 residues. Germline loops: CDR1 SNHLY, CDR2 FYNNEI. Full variable domain (outside the CDR3, taken from reference TRBV2 and TRBJ2-7): EPEVTQTPSHQVTQMGQEVILRCVPISNHLYFYWYRQILGQKVEFLVSFYNNEISEKSEIFDDQFSVERPDGSNFTLKIRSTKLEDSAMYFCASSRSGDSIFGPGTRLTVT.